These T cell receptor beta chains were read from a single sample in a study of T cells in Graves' hyperthyroidism and ophthalmopathy. One entry per CDR3 protein results from TCRdb running MiXCR on the multiplex PCR reads. The sample has hundreds of thousands of distinct CDR3 sequences, less than 20% seen once. Sequenced input: blood. All receptors derive from a man in his forties with Graves' ophthalmopathy. CDR3s include the opening cysteine and the closing phenylalanine or tryptophan. D genes are given only for firm matches. Clone size is given for some rows only: seen once, a few or many times, or a class if the clone is expanded.

>TRBJ2-7|few|TRBV29-1|NA
TGCAGCGCCCTACCTCCGGGGTCCGACGAGCAGTACTTC
CSALPPGSDEQYF
>TRBJ1-6|many|TRBV2|TRBD1
TGTGCCAGCAGACCACAGGGGTGGAATTCACCCCTCCACTTT
CASRPQGWNSPLHF
>TRBJ2-3|many|TRBV2|NA
TGTGCCAGCAGGGCCCTAGTCACAGATACGCAGTATTTT
CASRALVTDTQYF
>TRBJ2-7|NA|TRBV5-1|NA
TGCGCCAGCAGCTTGGGCCAGGTGGTGGGCGAGCAGTACTTC
CASSLGQVVGEQYF
>TRBJ2-2|few|TRBV13|NA
TGTGCCAGTGCCCGCGGAGAACGTCCGGCCACCGGGGAGCTGTTTTTT
CASARGERPATGELFF
>TRBJ2-2|NA|TRBV7-9|TRBD2
TGTGCCAGCAGCTTTAACTCCGGGACTAGTGAGTTTTTT
CASSFNSGTSEFF
>TRBJ2-7|few|TRBV10-3|NA
TGTGCCATCGGGGGAGCAGCTCAGAGCTCCTACGAGCAGTACTTC
CAIGGAAQSSYEQYF
>TRBJ2-7|many|TRBV12-3/TRBV12-4|NA
TGTGCCAGCAGTTTATCTACCACCACCACCGAGCAGTACTTC
CASSLSTTTTEQYF
>TRBJ2-1|many|TRBV20-1|TRBD2
TGCAGTGGGTCCATAGCGGGGTCTTACAATGAGCAGTTCTTC
CSGSIAGSYNEQFF
>TRBJ1-2|few|TRBV6-1|TRBD1
TGTGCCAGCAGTGCGACCTGGGACAGCAACTATGGCTACACCTTC
CASSATWDSNYGYTF
>TRBJ2-3|NA|TRBV18|TRBD1
TGTGCCAGCTCACCCCTGGGACAGGGTATCGCAGATACGCGGTATTTT
CASSPLGQGIADTRYF
>TRBJ1-1|few|TRBV12-3/TRBV12-4|NA
TGTGCCAGCAGCCCGACCCCTAGGCTCTTT
CASSPTPRLF
>TRBJ2-1|few|TRBV6-1|NA
TGTGCCAGCACCTCAGGGGGGTATTCCTACAATGAGCAGTTCTTC
CASTSGGYSYNEQFF
>TRBJ1-1|NA|TRBV9|TRBD1
TGTGCCAGCAGCGCGGGACAGAGCACTGAAGCTTTCTTT
CASSAGQSTEAFF
>TRBJ2-2|NA|TRBV7-6|NA
TGTGCCAGCAGCCCCCTGGGTTTCGAAAACACCGGGGAGCTGTTTTTT
CASSPLGFENTGELFF
>TRBJ2-1|NA|TRBV5-8|NA
TGTGCCAGCGCCCAGGACGGGGACTTCCAGTTCTTC
CASAQDGDFQFF
>TRBJ2-3|many|TRBV20-1|TRBD2
TGCAGTGCTAGGAAAGCGGGGGAAACAGATACGCAGTATTTT
CSARKAGETDTQYF
>TRBJ1-2|few|TRBV20-1|NA
TGCAGTGCTAGAGAGCAGGGAGGGGGCTACACCTTC
CSAREQGGGYTF
>TRBJ2-7|few|TRBV30|NA
TGTGCCTGGATGAGTTCGGGGCTCCAGAGCTCCTACGAGCAGTACTTC
CAWMSSGLQSSYEQYF
>TRBJ2-7|many|TRBV7-9|TRBD2
TGTGCCAGCAGCTTCTCGGCGGGAGCATACGAGCAGTACTTC
CASSFSAGAYEQYF
>TRBJ1-1|few|TRBV30|NA
TGTGCCTGGAGTGTACTGTGGGGCAGGGGAGACACTGAAGCTTTCTTT
CAWSVLWGRGDTEAFF
>TRBJ2-3|NA|TRBV7-9|TRBD2
TGTGCCATCTCGAGCGGGAGAGGAACAGATACGCAGTATTTT
CAISSGRGTDTQYF
>TRBJ2-2|many|TRBV11-3|NA
TGTGCCAGCAGCTCCCGACCAGGGGCGGTCGGGGAGCTGTTTTTT
CASSSRPGAVGELFF
>TRBJ1-1|many|TRBV2|NA
TGTGCCAGCACTAGCTTGGGAGCGAACACTGAAGCTTTCTTT
CASTSLGANTEAFF
>TRBJ1-1|NA|TRBV10-2|NA
TGCGCCAGCAGTGAGTTTAAGGGGGACACTGAAGCTTTCTTT
CASSEFKGDTEAFF
>TRBJ2-5|NA|TRBV7-9|TRBD2
TGTGCCAGCAGCCCACTAGCGGTTGGGACCCAGTACTTC
CASSPLAVGTQYF
>TRBJ1-1|few|TRBV15|NA
TGTGCCACCAGCAGAGATAATAGGGTCGTAGAAGCTTTCTTT
CATSRDNRVVEAFF
>TRBJ1-2|NA|TRBV19|NA
TGTGCCAGTAGTATTTGGTCGCAGGGAAGTAATGGCTACACCTTC
CASSIWSQGSNGYTF
>TRBJ2-1|NA|TRBV7-9|TRBD2
TGTGCCAGCAGCTTATCGGGACTAGAGCAGTTCTTC
CASSLSGLEQFF
>TRBJ2-3|NA|TRBV27|TRBD2
TGTGCCAGCAGTTTAGGGGAGGGGTCAAGGGCAGATACGCAGTATTTT
CASSLGEGSRADTQYF
>TRBJ2-3|NA|TRBV6-1|TRBD2
TGTGCCAGCAGCGCCGGGACTAGCGGGGGTAGAGATACGCAGTATTTT
CASSAGTSGGRDTQYF
>TRBJ2-2|few|TRBV4-1|NA
TGCGCCAGCAGCGCTACAGGGGACTCGAACACCGGGGAGCTGTTTTTT
CASSATGDSNTGELFF
>TRBJ2-1|NA|TRBV2|TRBD2
TGTGCCAGCAGTACCGGACTAGCGGGGGGCAAAAGCAGCTCCTACAATGAGCAGTTCTTC
CASSTGLAGGKSSSYNEQFF
>TRBJ1-5|once|TRBV20-1|NA
TGCAGTGCTAGCGGGCAGGGCAAGGATCAGCCCCAGCATTTT
CSASGQGKDQPQHF
>TRBJ1-1|many|TRBV11-2|NA
TGTGCCAGCAGCTTAAGAGGGAACACTGAAGCTTTCTTT
CASSLRGNTEAFF
>TRBJ1-2|many|TRBV18|NA
TGTGCCAGCTCAGCGAGGGGGAATGGCTACACCTTC
CASSARGNGYTF
>TRBJ1-2|NA|TRBV5-1|NA
TGTGCCAGCAGCTTGTGGGGTGCGGGCTATGGCTACACCTTC
CASSLWGAGYGYTF
>TRBJ1-1|few|TRBV7-2|NA
TGTGCCAGCAGCTCGGGGTCTTGGGGCACTGAAGCTTTCTTT
CASSSGSWGTEAFF
>TRBJ2-7|many|TRBV28|NA
TGTGCCAGCAGTCCGCCCGGACTAGGGGGCGAGCAGTACTTC
CASSPPGLGGEQYF
>TRBJ1-1|many|TRBV7-8|NA
TGTGCCAGCAGCTTAATTGAGTTCACTGAAGCTTTCTTT
CASSLIEFTEAFF
>TRBJ2-6|few|TRBV5-5|TRBD1
TGTGCCAAGTCGGACAGGGCGCCCTCTGGGGCCAACGTCCTGACTTTC
CAKSDRAPSGANVLTF
>TRBJ2-7|few|TRBV20-1|NA
TGCAGCGCAACGGACAGGGTACGGCTAGCGGGATTCGGGGAGCAGTACTTC
CSATDRVRLAGFGEQYF
>TRBJ2-3|many|TRBV27|NA
TGTGCCAGCAGTTTATCCTCAAGAGGCACAGATACGCAGTATTTT
CASSLSSRGTDTQYF
>TRBJ2-1|many|TRBV2|NA
TGTGCCAGCAGTAGGGAATCTCAGAATGAGCAGTTCTTC
CASSRESQNEQFF
>TRBJ2-5|NA|TRBV7-2|TRBD2
TGTGCCAGCACTGAAAGGTCGGGGGGAGTGGAGACCCAGTACTTC
CASTERSGGVETQYF
>TRBJ2-1|NA|TRBV5-4|TRBD2
TGTGCCAGCAGCTACCGGACTAGCGGGGGCCGTCGGGAGCAGTTCTTC
CASSYRTSGGRREQFF
>TRBJ2-5|NA|TRBV29-1|TRBD2
TGCAGCGTTGCGTCACTAGCGGGGGACAAAGAGACCCAGTACTTC
CSVASLAGDKETQYF
>TRBJ2-3|NA|TRBV15|TRBD2
TGTGCCACCAGCAGAGATTCTACAGCGGGAGGAGTGGATACGCAGTATTTT
CATSRDSTAGGVDTQYF
>TRBJ2-3|few|TRBV10-3|TRBD2
TGTGCCATCAGTTCGAGCGGCGGGGGGGCGGCAGATACGCAGTATTTT
CAISSSGGGAADTQYF
>TRBJ2-7|many|TRBV7-3|TRBD2
TGTGCCAGCAGCATTAGCGGGGACGCCTCCTACGAGCAGTACTTC
CASSISGDASYEQYF